This TCR beta chain was recorded in a study of blood T cells in healthy people across ages (dated by TCRdb to between 2015 and 2017). A note on the overall study: In model experiments, template switching captured roughly one uniquely barcoded TCR beta cDNA molecule for every two T cells. Age-related changes in TCR beta repertoire diversity were measured in the study by deep sequencing normalized with unique cDNA molecular identifiers. The donors were divided into four age groups: young (average roughly 15 years), middle-aged (about 40), aged (about 56) and long-lived (around 87). To avoid experimental bias, donors of different ages were distributed randomly across sequencing lanes. Using the same blood draw, the study looked at two additional independent replicas of 1 million unique cDNA reads for two donors, one aged 18 to 30 and the other aged 80 or older.

This clonotype has just a few counts. The antigen it binds to is not known. Per-base qualities were not stored, and no clone one base away is much larger. Results and caveats for the whole study, not just this receptor: Bulk unsorted PBMC profiling prevented conclusive comparison of naive and antigen-experienced compartments. Observed TCR beta diversity correlated strongly with the percentage of naive T cells measured by flow cytometry. Total diversity estimates from one million sequenced T cells were considered lower bounds and underestimates. Compared with the aged group, the long-lived group had more naive CD4+ T cells, fewer expanded clones and increased TCR diversity, suggesting age selection. As age increased, observed TCR beta diversity per million T cells dropped in a roughly linear way, and a significant reduction was already evident by age 40. Because donor CMV infection status was unknown, age-related changes in expanded clonotypes were potentially confounded.

Taken from cysteine to phenylalanine, the CDR3 has 15 residues. Only the CDR3 DNA is retained, 45 bases long and in frame from the first base. Sequences SGHTA (CDR1) and FQGNSA (CDR2) are obtained from the germline V gene. After removal of 5 bases from V and 6 bases from J, the junction retains 10 bases not matched to a gene. Library prep was done by 5' RACE. Sequencing took place on an Illumina HiSeq 2500. A second PCR of 7 to 11 cycles was performed with a sample-barcoded 5' primer and a J-beta primer mix. A template-switch 5' adaptor carrying 12 random nucleotides introduced a unique molecular identifier onto each TCR beta cDNA molecule. Each sample yielded at least 3 million CDR3-containing paired-end reads. First-strand cDNA was synthesized from all RNA with the Mint cDNA synthesis kit, primed by a TRBC-specific oligonucleotide. Following uracil-DNA glycosylase treatment, a first 18-cycle PCR with universal primers M1SS and BC2_uni_R was performed on all cDNA. As for how the authors treated the data: For normalization, 1 million high-quality reads, each with a distinct molecular identifier, were randomly selected from each sample. Instead of being binned into consensus sequences, reads with shared molecular identifiers were discarded. MiTCR, set to a Q25 quality threshold and the strictest error-elimination algorithm, was used for CDR3 identification, clonotype clustering and error correction. A nonparametric unseen species model with Euler transformation was used to estimate a lower bound on total TCR beta diversity. TCRdb reprocessing: public reads trimmed at Q25 with fastp, clones called with MiXCR, in-frame beta chains kept. Each record represents a unique CDR3 protein, reported with the most common genes and DNA among its rows. What appears here as the V and J calls and clone size reflects TCRdb's work, not the paper's. The table for this sample lists fewer than 900,000 distinct CDR3 sequences; 49% of them were counted only once. Together, the top ten hold around a third of the sample.

Donors were about 36 systemically healthy Caucasian individuals from Russia aged roughly 6 to 90 years. Around 10 milliliters of peripheral blood were collected from each donor into EDTA-treated Vacutainer tubes. Ficoll-Paque density-gradient centrifugation was used to isolate PBMCs, with at least 6 million obtained per sample. Total RNA was extracted from PBMCs with Trizol reagent, with at least 6 micrograms obtained per sample. Naive CD45RAhigh/CD27high T cell percentages were measured by flow cytometry on a PBMC aliquot from every donor. The clonotype was recovered from a woman aged 55 to 70 in good health. The chain is made from TRBV7-2 and TRBJ1-5; 7 central nucleotides agree with TRBD1. The specimen was blood. The CDR3 region has the sequence CASSTAGTAGQPQHF. The DNA reads TGTGCCAGCAGCACCGCCGGGACAGCAGGTCAGCCCCAGCATTTT.